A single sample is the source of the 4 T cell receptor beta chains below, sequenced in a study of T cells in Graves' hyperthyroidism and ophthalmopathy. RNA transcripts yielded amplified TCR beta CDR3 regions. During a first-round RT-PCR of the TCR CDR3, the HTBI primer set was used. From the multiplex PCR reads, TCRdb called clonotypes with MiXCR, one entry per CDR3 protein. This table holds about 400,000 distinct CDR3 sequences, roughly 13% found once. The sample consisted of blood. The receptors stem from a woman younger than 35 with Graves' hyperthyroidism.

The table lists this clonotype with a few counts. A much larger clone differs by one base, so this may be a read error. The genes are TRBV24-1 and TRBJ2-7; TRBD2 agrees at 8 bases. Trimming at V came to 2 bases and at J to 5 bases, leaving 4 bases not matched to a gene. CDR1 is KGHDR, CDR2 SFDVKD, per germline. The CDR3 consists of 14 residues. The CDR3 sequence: CATSDSTSADEQYF. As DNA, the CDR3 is TGTGCCACCAGTGATTCGACTAGCGCCGACGAGCAGTACTTC.

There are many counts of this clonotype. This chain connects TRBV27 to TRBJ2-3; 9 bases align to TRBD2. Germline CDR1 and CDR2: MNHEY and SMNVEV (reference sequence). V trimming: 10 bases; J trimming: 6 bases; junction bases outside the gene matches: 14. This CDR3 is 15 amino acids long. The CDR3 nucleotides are TGTGCCACCACGAGGGTGGTAGCGGGAGTGGATACGCAGTATTTT. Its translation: CATTRVVAGVDTQYF.

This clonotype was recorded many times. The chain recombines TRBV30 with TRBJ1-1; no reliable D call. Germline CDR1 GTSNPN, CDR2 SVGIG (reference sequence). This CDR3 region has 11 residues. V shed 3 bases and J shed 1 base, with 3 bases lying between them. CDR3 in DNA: TGTGCCTGGAGGGAGAACACTGAAGCTTTCTTT. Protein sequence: CAWRENTEAFF.

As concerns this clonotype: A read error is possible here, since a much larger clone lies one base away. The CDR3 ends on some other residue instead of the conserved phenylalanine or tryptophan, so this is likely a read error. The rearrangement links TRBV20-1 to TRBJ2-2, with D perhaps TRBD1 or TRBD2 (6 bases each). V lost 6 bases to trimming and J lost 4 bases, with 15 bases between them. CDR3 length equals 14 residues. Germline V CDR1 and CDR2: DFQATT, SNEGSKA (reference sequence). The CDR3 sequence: CSAPKGDFTGELFL. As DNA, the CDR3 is TGCAGTGCCCCAAAGGGGGACTTCACCGGGGAGCTGTTTCTT.